This T cell receptor (beta chain) was observed in a study of brain T cells in children with intractable seizures. Notes on the study in general: Absence of clones before surgery may stem from lower sequencing depth.

TCRdb's copy holds only in-frame clones and misses some; the assay was immunoSEQ multiplex PCR. The sample holds about 110,000 clones; around 94% are singletons and the top ten take around 4%. Only cases whose brain tissue showed the highest T cell transcript signatures were sequenced. The V gene's germline CDR1 is MGHRA and CDR2 YSYEKL. V was clipped by 4 bases and J by 1 base; unmatched bases: 11. There are 17 residues in the CDR3. About this clone: Its antigen is currently unknown.

This receptor was identified in a boy under two years old with hemimegalencephaly and intractable seizures. The gene calls are TRBV4-1 and TRBJ2-7; 9 bases agree with TRBD1. Sequenced material: peripheral blood, taken at surgery. The CDR3 DNA sequence: TGCGCCAGCAGCCTTTCACAGGGGGCCAGTTCATCCTACGAGCAGTACTTC. It codes for CASSLSQGASSSYEQYF.